The sequence of this T cell receptor (beta chain) was determined in a study of cytomegalovirus exposure and HLA in healthy donors. The CDR3 runs to 15 residues. Germline-derived CDR1 and CDR2 are LNHDA and SQIVND (reference sequence). Trimming stripped 6 bases from V and 0 bases from J, with 13 bases between. Profiling relied on immunoSEQ multiplex PCR, and the TCRdb table lists in-frame clones only, not all of them. Of tens of thousands of clones listed, about 88% were seen once; the top ten hold approximately 1%. This clone was observed a handful of times. The clonotype originates from a man in his late teens or twenties in good health and CMV-seronegative. The rearrangement joins TRBV19 to TRBJ2-3; maybe TRBD2 (6 bases). The sequenced sample was PBMCs. The CDR3 bases are TGTGCCAGTAGCTCGGGACTGGGAAGCACAGATACGCAGTATTTT. Protein sequence: CASSSGLGSTDTQYF.